Listed here is a single T cell receptor (beta chain). Assay: immunoSEQ multiplex PCR; the TCRdb copy retains only in-frame clones and omits some. This sample yields fewer than 75,000 clones, of which roughly 90% are seen a single time; 4.6% belongs to the top ten. This sample stems from a study of technical replicates of blood from a handful of donors. This receptor was taken from a human donor in good health. Some clones in this sample may be carry-over from other donors' samples. Sequenced input: PBMCs.

The CDR3 reads CASTSSTGELFF. The CDR3 DNA reads TGTGCCAGCACTAGCTCCACCGGGGAGCTGTTTTTT. The V call is TRBV6-5, the J call TRBJ2-2, with D perhaps matching TRBD2 (5 bases). CDR3 size: 12 residues. V was shortened by 7 bases and J by 4 bases, with 7 bases between the two germline ends. Germline V gene sequence: CDR1 MNHEY, CDR2 SVGAGI.